This TCR beta chain was found in a study of T cells after yellow fever vaccination. Whole-study context: Flow sorting relied on CD3, CD45RA, CCR7 and CD95 to obtain EM, EMRA, CM and Tscm memory subsets.

This clonotype was seen repeatedly, ten times or more. Trimming pared 5 bases from V and 7 bases from J, leaving 18 bases between. Looked up from germline, CDR1 is KGHSH and CDR2 is LQKENI. CDR3 length: 14 residues. Via MiXCR, TCRdb re-called the 5' RACE reads, giving one row per CDR3 protein. This sample carries tens of thousands of distinct CDR3 sequences, roughly 3.4% of them seen once, and the ten largest clones take 0.75% to 1%. Material: PBMCs, either bulk or a sorted T-cell subset (CD4+, CD8+, memory, or dextramer-sorted; not recorded which), obtained roughly 47 days after the first yellow fever vaccination. The chain has TRBV18 and TRBJ2-7, with D possibly being TRBD1 (6 bases). The clonotype was recovered from a man in his late teens or twenties who received the YFV17D yellow fever vaccine. The CDR3 is CASSSGTPRREQYF. In DNA, the CDR3 is TGTGCCAGCTCATCCGGGACACCCCGACGGGAGCAGTACTTC.